This T cell receptor (beta chain) was recorded in a study of identical twins. Findings of the study overall: Sequences that were out-of-frame, alpha and twin-shared displayed an excess of low generation probability. In monozygotic twins, models underestimated the sharing of out-of-frame TCR alpha.

Turning to this clonotype: Its cognate antigen is unknown. This may arise from a read error, as a much more abundant clone is one base away.

Template switching (which added a universal primer site) was used, and cDNA carried unique molecular identifiers. TCRdb re-analysed the 5' RACE reads in MiXCR, keeping a single row per CDR3 protein. The sample contains approximately 410,000 distinct CDR3 sequences, 18% of which appear only once. The V end was cut by 4 bases, the J end by 11 bases, with 10 bases between. Germline-derived CDR1 and CDR2 are SGHDT and YYEEEE. The CDR3 sequence is 11 residues long. Sequencing was carried out using naive T cells sorted from blood. The chain links TRBV5-6 to TRBJ1-3; D is uncertain. The sequence was collected from a man between 45 and 60 years old in good health. DNA of the CDR3: TGTGCCAGCAGCCGGGCGAACGCCATATATTTT. As protein: CASSRANAIYF.